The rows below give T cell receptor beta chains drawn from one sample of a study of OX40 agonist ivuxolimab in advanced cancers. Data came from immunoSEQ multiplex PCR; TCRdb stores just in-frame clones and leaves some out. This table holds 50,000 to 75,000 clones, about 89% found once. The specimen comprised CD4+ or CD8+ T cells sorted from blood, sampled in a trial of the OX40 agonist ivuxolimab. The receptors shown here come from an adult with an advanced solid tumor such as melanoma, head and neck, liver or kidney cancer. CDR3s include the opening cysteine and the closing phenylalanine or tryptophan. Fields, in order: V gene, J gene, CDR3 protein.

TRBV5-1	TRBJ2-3	CASSLPRGTDTQYF
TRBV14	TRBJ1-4	CASSQVVFPPGKLFF
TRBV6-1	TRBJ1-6	CASSPLTGKDSPLHF
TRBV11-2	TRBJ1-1	CASSQGDRGINTEAFF
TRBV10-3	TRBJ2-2	CAISGLTSRNTGELFF
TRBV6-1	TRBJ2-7	CASSDRGGGSSYEQYF
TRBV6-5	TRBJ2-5	CASSFYREETQYF
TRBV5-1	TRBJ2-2	CASSFQQGSGELFF
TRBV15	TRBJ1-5	CATSRGGGNQPQHF
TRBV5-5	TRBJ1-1	CASSSTRANTEAFF
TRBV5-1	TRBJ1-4	CASSLESRNPWVRGGRTNEKLFF
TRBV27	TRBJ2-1	CASRSLREGYNEQFF
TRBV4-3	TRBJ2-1	CASSQDSGASGNNEQFF
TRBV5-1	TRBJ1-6	CASSPGQGGLESPLHF
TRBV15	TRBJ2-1	CATSNVRTAPNEQFF
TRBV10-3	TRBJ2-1	CAIIREGYNEQFF
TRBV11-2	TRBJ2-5	CASSFDPGAPQYF
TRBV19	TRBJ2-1	CASSPSGGVYEQFF
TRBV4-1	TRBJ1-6	CASLQTGRNSPLHF
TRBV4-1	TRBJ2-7	CASSQVANIKSGGPRTYEQYF
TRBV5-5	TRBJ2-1	CASSLGRVNEQFF
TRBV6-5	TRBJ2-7	CASSSSGYEQYF
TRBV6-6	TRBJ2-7	CASSPKGLVYEQYF
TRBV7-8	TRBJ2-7	CASSARTDSYEQYF
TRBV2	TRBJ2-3	CASSGVDTQYF
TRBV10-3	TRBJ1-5	CAISAGQGMSNQPQHF
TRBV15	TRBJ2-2	CATTLGVAGGTGELFF
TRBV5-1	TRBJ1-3	CASSNRADSGNTIYF
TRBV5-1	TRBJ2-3	CASSRLGTVGTDTQYF
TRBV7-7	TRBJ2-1	CASSLGTDSYNEQFF
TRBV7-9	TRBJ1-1	CASSRGENTEAFF
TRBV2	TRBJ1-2	CASRASTGLEGLLTF
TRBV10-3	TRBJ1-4	CATWTGGDEKLFF
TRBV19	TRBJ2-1	CASSPRDRGNNEQFF
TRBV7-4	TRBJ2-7	CASSFAWTVPYTYEQYF
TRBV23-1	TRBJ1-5	CASSPRQAPRGSNQPQHF
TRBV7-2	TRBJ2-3	CASSPGHRTDTQYF
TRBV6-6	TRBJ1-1	CASQPPLAFF
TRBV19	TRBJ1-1	CASSFGRHTEAFF
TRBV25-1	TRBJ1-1	CASSLGPNTEAFF
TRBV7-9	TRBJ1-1	CASSSTLNTEAFF
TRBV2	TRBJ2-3	CASRGTSGRDSGTDTQYF
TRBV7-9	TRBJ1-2	CASSSWVYQISNYGYTF
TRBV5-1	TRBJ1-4	CASSLGTGGLMVNEKLFF
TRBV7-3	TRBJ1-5	CASSFSWEQPQHF
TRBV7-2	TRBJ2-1	CASSLIHGYNEQFF
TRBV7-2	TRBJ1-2	CASSLEVLQGLGDGYTF
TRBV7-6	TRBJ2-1	CASSLGTGTGNEQFF
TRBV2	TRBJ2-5	CASSEALGGSSETQYF
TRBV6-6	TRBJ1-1	CASSYSRGGTEAFF
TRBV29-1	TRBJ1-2	CSVEDYGYTF
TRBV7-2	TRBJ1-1	CASRPKDSFTVTEAFF
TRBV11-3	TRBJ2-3	CASSFPGGDTQYF